The 7 T cell receptor beta chains presented below share a single source sample, sequenced in a study of post-analysis software for immune sequencing data. No antigen has been identified for these receptors. TCR beta libraries were prepared from cDNA with unique molecular identifiers. TCRdb processed the PCR reads anew with MiXCR; each CDR3 protein has one entry. Among hundreds of thousands of distinct CDR3 sequences listed, 35% to 45% were seen once. Study-level results: Roughly five TRBV segments were more frequent in patients than controls; TRBV5-6, TRBV5-1 and TRBV20-1 belonged to this group.

The sequenced sample consisted of blood. The receptors were gathered from a girl aged 2-10 years with multiple sclerosis.

The J gene is TRBJ2-7, the V gene TRBV4-3; D is unresolved. The CDR3 consists of 14 residues. Trimming stripped 5 bases from V and 8 bases from J, with 19 bases between. Germline CDR1 is LGHNA and CDR2 is YSLEER. The DNA of the CDR3 is TGCGCCAGCAGCGGCTTGGAGTCAGCGAAAAAGCAGTACTTC. It encodes CASSGLESAKKQYF.

The gene calls are TRBV10-3 and TRBJ1-5; tentative D call: TRBD1 (5 bases). Trimming cost V 3 bases and J 6 bases, with 9 bases left between them. Germline-derived CDR1 and CDR2 are ENHRY and SYGVKD. This CDR3 region has 13 residues. The CDR3, as DNA: TGTGCCATCAGTGACAGGGAAAGTCAGCCCCAGCATTTT. Protein: CAISDRESQPQHF.

V usage is TRBV29-1 and J usage is TRBJ1-1; 10 bases fit TRBD1. This CDR3 spans 14 amino acids. J lost 4 bases, V lost 6 bases, and 8 bases had no gene match. Per the germline V gene, CDR1 is SQVTM and CDR2 is ANQGSEA. CDR3 protein: CSVGQGGIGTEAFF. DNA of the CDR3: TGCAGCGTCGGACAGGGGGGAATTGGCACTGAAGCTTTCTTT.

The chain employs TRBV7-3 and TRBJ2-1; 9 bases are a match to TRBD2. The CDR3 totals 18 residues. The germline CDR1 and CDR2 sequences are SGHTA and FQGTGA. J was trimmed by 0 bases and V by 4 bases; bases with no gene match: 10. CDR3 sequence: CASSSWGAGGLSYNEQFF. CDR3 coding DNA: TGTGCCAGCAGCTCTTGGGGGGCGGGAGGGCTCTCCTACAATGAGCAGTTCTTC. Full variable domain (remainder filled in from reference TRBV7-3 and TRBJ2-1): GAGVSQTPSNKVTEKGKYVELRCDPISGHTALYWYRQSLGQGPEFLIYFQGTGAADDSGLPNDRFFAVRPEGSVSTLKIQRTERGDSAVYLCASSSWGAGGLSYNEQFFGPGTRLTVL.

In this sample, this clonotype turned up a few times. The chain is built from TRBV7-9 and TRBJ1-2; D is unresolved. The CDR3 spans 13 residues. V dropped 2 bases and J dropped 1 base, with 5 bases sitting between them. CDR1 and CDR2 from the germline V gene are SEHNR and FQNEAQ (reference sequence). Here the CDR3 DNA reads TGTGCCAGCAGCTTACCGCTTAACTATGGCTACACCTTC. It yields the protein CASSLPLNYGYTF.

This chain connects TRBV12-3 or TRBV12-4 to TRBJ1-1; D is perhaps TRBD1 (6 bases). V lost 1 base to trimming and J lost 6 bases, with 18 bases between them. The CDR3 totals 16 residues. The CDR3: CASSLGGAEGVSEAFF. CDR3 bases: TGTGCCAGCAGTTTAGGGGGGGCGGAGGGTGTCTCTGAAGCTTTCTTT.

The V and J genes are TRBV20-1 and TRBJ2-3, with TRBD1 as a possible D gene (5 bases). Per the germline V gene, CDR1 is DFQATT and CDR2 is SNEGSKA (reference sequence). Trimming stripped 5 bases from V and 2 bases from J, with 20 bases between. The CDR3 loop spans 16 amino acids. The CDR3 DNA is TGCAGTGCTCCGCCTCAGGGTGGGCCTACCACAGATACGCAGTATTTT. Translating it yields CSAPPQGGPTTDTQYF.